These T cell receptor beta chains were read from a single sample in a study of PD-1 blockade in classical Hodgkin lymphoma. The method was immunoSEQ multiplex PCR; TCRdb's version includes in-frame clones alone and lacks a portion of them. Counted here are about 60,000 clones, about 90% occurring once; the ten biggest clones make up 10%. Source: peripheral blood mononuclear cells (PBMCs), taken before the fourth cycle of nivolumab. These receptors came from a human donor with classical Hodgkin lymphoma. CDR3s include the opening cysteine and the closing phenylalanine or tryptophan. Each record gives: D gene, V gene, clone size, J gene, CDR3 protein, CDR3 DNA. A D gene is named only where the DNA matches it firmly. Only part of the rows carry a size: once, few, many, or a class if the clone is expanded.

d_gene: TRBD1; v_gene: TRBV7-2; abundance: NA; j_gene: TRBJ2-3; CDR3aa: CASSLVFSIRGPLTDTQYF; CDR3nt: TGTGCCAGCAGCTTAGTCTTTAGTATCAGGGGGCCACTCACAGATACGCAGTATTTT
d_gene: NA; v_gene: TRBV5-1; abundance: NA; j_gene: TRBJ2-3; CDR3aa: CASSLVGAGTDTQYF; CDR3nt: TGCGCCAGCAGCTTGGTAGGGGCGGGCACAGATACGCAGTATTTT
d_gene: NA; v_gene: TRBV5-6; abundance: NA; j_gene: TRBJ2-7; CDR3aa: CASSLVRGNYEQYF; CDR3nt: TGTGCCAGCAGCTTGGTGAGAGGTAACTACGAGCAGTACTTC
d_gene: TRBD1; v_gene: TRBV5-1; abundance: NA; j_gene: TRBJ2-2; CDR3aa: CATSGTGTAGELFF; CDR3nt: TGCGCCACCTCCGGGACAGGGACCGCCGGGGAGCTGTTTTTT
d_gene: NA; v_gene: TRBV7-8; abundance: once; j_gene: TRBJ2-3; CDR3aa: CASSSWTSTDTQYF; CDR3nt: TGTGCCAGCAGCTCCTGGACTAGCACAGATACGCAGTATTTT
d_gene: TRBD1; v_gene: TRBV5-6; abundance: NA; j_gene: TRBJ2-3; CDR3aa: CASSLEDRGPDTQYF; CDR3nt: TGTGCCAGCAGCTTGGAGGACAGGGGACCCGATACGCAGTATTTT
d_gene: NA; v_gene: TRBV7-9; abundance: once; j_gene: TRBJ1-2; CDR3aa: CASTIGSPYGYTF; CDR3nt: TGTGCCAGCACCATAGGCTCCCCCTATGGCTACACCTTC
d_gene: NA; v_gene: TRBV14; abundance: NA; j_gene: TRBJ1-6; CDR3aa: CASSQVGERGDSPLHF; CDR3nt: TGTGCCAGCAGCCAAGTAGGGGAGAGGGGAGATTCACCCCTCCACTTT
d_gene: TRBD1; v_gene: TRBV30; abundance: NA; j_gene: TRBJ2-2; CDR3aa: CAWRGGQGYSGELFF; CDR3nt: TGTGCCTGGAGAGGGGGACAGGGGTATTCCGGGGAGCTGTTTTTT
d_gene: NA; v_gene: TRBV4-1; abundance: NA; j_gene: TRBJ1-2; CDR3aa: CASSPSGLAGRIAANYGYTF; CDR3nt: TGCGCCAGCAGCCCATCCGGTTTGGCGGGACGTATCGCAGCTAACTATGGCTACACCTTC
d_gene: NA; v_gene: TRBV6-5; abundance: NA; j_gene: TRBJ1-2; CDR3aa: CASSYVSGNDGYTF; CDR3nt: TGTGCCAGCAGTTACGTGAGTGGTAATGATGGCTACACCTTC
d_gene: NA; v_gene: TRBV27; abundance: NA; j_gene: TRBJ1-6; CDR3aa: CASRTYNSPLHF; CDR3nt: TGTGCCAGCAGAACCTATAATTCACCCCTCCACTTT
d_gene: NA; v_gene: TRBV5-1; abundance: NA; j_gene: TRBJ1-6; CDR3aa: CASSLDESYNSPLHF; CDR3nt: TGCGCCAGCAGCTTGGATGAGTCCTATAATTCACCCCTCCACTTT
d_gene: TRBD1; v_gene: TRBV7-9; abundance: NA; j_gene: TRBJ2-2; CDR3aa: CASSSWTGGSQQELFF; CDR3nt: TGTGCCAGCAGCTCGTGGACAGGGGGCTCCCAGCAGGAGCTGTTTTTT
d_gene: NA; v_gene: TRBV27; abundance: NA; j_gene: TRBJ1-1; CDR3aa: CASSKGGTEAFF; CDR3nt: TGTGCCAGCAGTAAAGGAGGGACTGAAGCTTTCTTT
d_gene: TRBD1; v_gene: TRBV7-9; abundance: NA; j_gene: TRBJ2-5; CDR3aa: CASSSTGGEGQYF; CDR3nt: TGTGCCAGCAGCTCGACAGGGGGAGAGGGCCAGTACTTC
d_gene: TRBD1; v_gene: TRBV30; abundance: NA; j_gene: TRBJ2-1; CDR3aa: CAWSGTDSYNEQFF; CDR3nt: TGTGCCTGGAGCGGGACAGACTCCTACAATGAGCAGTTCTTC
d_gene: TRBD2; v_gene: TRBV18; abundance: NA; j_gene: TRBJ2-1; CDR3aa: CASSPSSGGPGSYNEQFF; CDR3nt: TGTGCCAGCTCACCCTCTAGCGGGGGGCCCGGGAGTTACAATGAGCAGTTCTTC
d_gene: NA; v_gene: TRBV6-5; abundance: NA; j_gene: TRBJ2-5; CDR3aa: CASEQGETQYF; CDR3nt: TGTGCCAGCGAGCAAGGGGAGACCCAGTACTTC
d_gene: NA; v_gene: TRBV15; abundance: NA; j_gene: TRBJ2-1; CDR3aa: CATSSGDSAPLGEQFF; CDR3nt: TGTGCCACCAGCAGTGGAGACTCAGCCCCCCTGGGTGAGCAGTTCTTC
d_gene: NA; v_gene: TRBV6-5; abundance: NA; j_gene: TRBJ1-6; CDR3aa: CASSYGGVDSPLHF; CDR3nt: TGTGCCAGCAGTTACGGGGGGGTTGACTCACCCCTCCACTTT
d_gene: NA; v_gene: TRBV7-8; abundance: few; j_gene: TRBJ1-6; CDR3aa: CASSSRTVHPNSPLHF; CDR3nt: TGTGCCAGCAGCAGCAGGACAGTTCACCCAAATTCACCCCTCCACTTT
d_gene: TRBD2; v_gene: TRBV13; abundance: NA; j_gene: TRBJ2-7; CDR3aa: CASSLLAVGSYEQYF; CDR3nt: TGTGCCAGCAGCCTACTAGCGGTAGGCTCCTACGAGCAGTACTTC
d_gene: TRBD2; v_gene: TRBV7-9; abundance: NA; j_gene: TRBJ2-5; CDR3aa: CASSSGLGGETQYF; CDR3nt: TGTGCCAGCAGCTCCGGACTAGGAGGAGAGACCCAGTACTTC
d_gene: TRBD1; v_gene: TRBV29-1; abundance: once; j_gene: TRBJ2-7; CDR3aa: CSVEQGAYEQYF; CDR3nt: TGCAGCGTTGAACAGGGGGCCTACGAGCAGTACTTC
d_gene: NA; v_gene: TRBV6-1; abundance: NA; j_gene: TRBJ1-2; CDR3aa: CASSRTQGDGYTF; CDR3nt: TGTGCCAGCAGTAGAACACAGGGCGATGGCTACACCTTC
d_gene: NA; v_gene: TRBV7-2; abundance: NA; j_gene: TRBJ2-1; CDR3aa: CASSSAPGLNEQFF; CDR3nt: TGTGCCAGCAGCTCGGCCCCGGGACTGAATGAGCAGTTCTTC
d_gene: NA; v_gene: TRBV25-1; abundance: once; j_gene: TRBJ2-2; CDR3aa: CASSDQRDTLNTGELFF; CDR3nt: TGTGCCAGCAGTGATCAGCGGGACACCTTGAACACCGGGGAGCTGTTTTTT
d_gene: NA; v_gene: TRBV10-2; abundance: NA; j_gene: TRBJ1-1; CDR3aa: CASSELGADTEAFF; CDR3nt: TGCGCCAGCAGTGAGTTGGGGGCCGACACTGAAGCTTTCTTT
d_gene: NA; v_gene: TRBV5-8; abundance: NA; j_gene: TRBJ2-1; CDR3aa: CASSLEGGTVNEQFF; CDR3nt: TGTGCCAGCAGCTTAGAGGGGGGAACAGTCAATGAGCAGTTCTTC
d_gene: NA; v_gene: TRBV5-1; abundance: NA; j_gene: TRBJ2-2; CDR3aa: CASSLFAGNTGELFF; CDR3nt: TGCGCCAGCAGCTTGTTTGCCGGGAACACCGGGGAGCTGTTTTTT
d_gene: TRBD1; v_gene: TRBV6-5; abundance: NA; j_gene: TRBJ2-7; CDR3aa: CASSYGTGRYEQYF; CDR3nt: TGTGCCAGCAGTTACGGGACAGGGAGATACGAGCAGTACTTC
d_gene: NA; v_gene: TRBV6-5; abundance: NA; j_gene: TRBJ2-2; CDR3aa: CASSYSIPVTGELFF; CDR3nt: TGTGCCAGCAGTTACTCTATTCCAGTCACCGGGGAGCTGTTTTTT
d_gene: TRBD1; v_gene: TRBV2; abundance: NA; j_gene: TRBJ2-7; CDR3aa: CATYTGTDVYEQYF; CDR3nt: TGTGCCACCTACACCGGGACAGACGTTTACGAGCAGTACTTC
d_gene: NA; v_gene: TRBV11-2; abundance: NA; j_gene: TRBJ2-7; CDR3aa: CASSLVLEQYF; CDR3nt: TGTGCCAGCAGCTTAGTTTTGGAGCAGTACTTC
d_gene: NA; v_gene: TRBV30; abundance: NA; j_gene: TRBJ2-5; CDR3aa: CAWSPGGTQYF; CDR3nt: TGTGCCTGGAGTCCTGGGGGGACCCAGTACTTC
d_gene: NA; v_gene: TRBV2; abundance: NA; j_gene: TRBJ2-7; CDR3aa: CASRGAYEQYF; CDR3nt: TGTGCCAGCAGGGGGGCCTACGAGCAGTACTTC
d_gene: NA; v_gene: TRBV30; abundance: NA; j_gene: TRBJ2-3; CDR3aa: CAWSDGGDTQYF; CDR3nt: TGTGCCTGGAGCGACGGGGGAGATACGCAGTATTTT
d_gene: NA; v_gene: TRBV5-1; abundance: NA; j_gene: TRBJ2-7; CDR3aa: CASSLVGTPLGYEQYF; CDR3nt: TGCGCCAGCAGCTTGGTCGGGACTCCTCTAGGCTACGAGCAGTACTTC
d_gene: TRBD1; v_gene: TRBV6-1; abundance: NA; j_gene: TRBJ2-2; CDR3aa: CASSHRGGTGELFF; CDR3nt: TGTGCCAGCAGTCACAGGGGTGGAACCGGGGAGCTGTTTTTT
d_gene: NA; v_gene: TRBV7-2; abundance: NA; j_gene: TRBJ2-3; CDR3aa: CASSHQTADTQYF; CDR3nt: TGTGCCAGCAGCCACCAGACTGCAGATACGCAGTATTTT
d_gene: NA; v_gene: TRBV5-1; abundance: NA; j_gene: TRBJ2-7; CDR3aa: CASSGWGGRGGLPYEQYF; CDR3nt: TGCGCCAGCAGCGGGTGGGGGGGCCGAGGGGGGCTCCCCTACGAGCAGTACTTC
d_gene: NA; v_gene: TRBV29-1; abundance: NA; j_gene: TRBJ1-2; CDR3aa: CSVPGANYGYTF; CDR3nt: TGCAGCGTTCCGGGGGCCAACTATGGCTACACCTTC
d_gene: NA; v_gene: TRBV4-1; abundance: NA; j_gene: TRBJ1-4; CDR3aa: CASSQLRGPNEKLFF; CDR3nt: TGCGCCAGCAGCCAACTCAGGGGTCCTAATGAAAAACTGTTTTTT
d_gene: TRBD2; v_gene: TRBV2; abundance: NA; j_gene: TRBJ2-2; CDR3aa: CASRPGGNTGELFF; CDR3nt: TGTGCCAGCCGACCGGGGGGAAACACCGGGGAGCTGTTTTTT